This T cell receptor (beta chain) appears in the sequencing data of a study of shared clonotypes between healthy human individuals. Per the original data handling: Junction-only sequences without quality scores came from ImmunoSEQ, so filtering differed. Generated by immunoSEQ multiplex PCR, the TCRdb table keeps only in-frame clones and is missing some. V and J calls and clone size come straight from that table; D and trimming were deduced from the DNA. This repertoire shows around 1.1 million clones, more than 75% found once; its top ten account for roughly 0.61%. The CDR3 covers 16 residues. CDR1 is SGDLS, CDR2 YYNGEE, per germline. J was trimmed by 2 bases and V by 0 bases; bases with no gene match: 5.

The receptor's source is a man aged 18-30 years in good health. Some clones in this sample may be carry-over from other donors' samples. This rearrangement joins TRBV9 to TRBJ2-5; TRBD2 aligns across 9 bases. The sequencing sample was made of memory CD4+ T cells from PBMCs. Described subset: CD45RA-negative fraction. This CDR3 reads CASSVGGTSRQETQYF. DNA for the CDR3: TGTGCCAGCAGCGTAGGCGGGACTAGCCGACAAGAGACCCAGTACTTC. Variable domain in full (rest from reference TRBV9 and TRBJ2-5): DSGVTQTPKHLITATGQRVTLRCSPRSGDLSVYWYQQSLDQGLQFLIQYYNGEERAKGNILERFSAQQFPDLHSELNLSSLELGDSALYFCASSVGGTSRQETQYFGPGTRLLVL.